What follows are 3 T cell receptor beta chains derived from one specimen sequenced in a study of blood T cell repertoires in COVID-19. Sequencing was performed with immunoSEQ multiplex PCR; in TCRdb, only in-frame clones are kept and a portion is missing. The sample lists around 80,000 clones; roughly 80% were seen once. Material for sequencing was peripheral blood. The receptors shown here come from a middle-aged man with COVID-19, enrolled during active disease.

The chain has TRBV10-2 and TRBJ2-5, with 7 bases that match TRBD1. CDR1 and CDR2 from the germline V gene are WSHSY and SAAADI. This CDR3 is 13 amino acids long. Unmatched junction bases numbered 1, after V lost 4 bases and J lost 2 bases. The DNA of the CDR3 is TGCGCCAGCAGTGCGGGACAGCAAGAGACCCAGTACTTC. Translating gives CASSAGQQETQYF.

V and J are TRBV6-4 and TRBJ2-1; 10 bases line up with TRBD1. Germline CDR1 MRHNA, CDR2 SNTAGT. The CDR3 spans 16 residues. J lost 6 bases, V lost 0 bases, and 5 bases had no gene match. The CDR3, as DNA: TGTGCCAGCAGTGACTCTCCGGGACAGGGGCTCAATGAGCAGTTCTTC. Protein sequence: CASSDSPGQGLNEQFF.

The chain joins TRBV19 to TRBJ1-2; 7 nucleotides align to TRBD1. Germline V CDR1 and CDR2: LNHDA, SQIVND (reference sequence). The J segment lost 2 bases and the V segment lost 1 base, leaving 1 base of the junction unmatched. The CDR3 is 14 residues long. CDR3 sequence reads: CASSIGTGNYGYTF. CDR3 in DNA: TGTGCCAGTAGTATAGGGACAGGCAACTATGGCTACACCTTC.